This T cell receptor (beta chain) was recorded in a study of response to subunit inactivated influenza vaccine (dated 2018 in TCRdb). Notes on the research overall: Deep quantitative T cell receptor repertoire profiling was used in the study to track responses to a trivalent subunit inactivated influenza vaccine.

Broader findings and caveats from the paper: According to the authors, only a limited number of new T cells may be recruited by each seasonal influenza vaccination.

V drops 0 bases and J drops 1 base, leaving 13 bases in between. From cysteine to phenylalanine, the CDR3 is 16 amino acids long. The retained sequence is limited to the CDR3, 48 bases, with the frame set at the first base. The germline V gene sets CDR1 to SGHRS and CDR2 to YFSETQ. The library was generated by RT-PCR. TCRdb records Illumina HiSeq 2500 as the sequencer. The raw public data were reprocessed by TCRdb itself: fastp quality trimming at Q25, MiXCR clonotype calling, in-frame beta chains only. One record per CDR3 amino acid sequence lists the most common genes and DNA. This sample is represented by about 830,000 distinct CDR3 sequences; about a fifth of them were singletons. The ten biggest clones cover 11% of the sample. Details on this clonotype: The target of this receptor is not known. Base qualities are not recorded, but no much larger clone differs from it by a single base.

The starting material was PBMCs from blood, obtained 5 to 6 days after vaccination. The chain is encoded by TRBV5-1 joined to TRBJ1-1; 6 matching bases give a weak D call of TRBD1. This TCR was sampled from a man in his forties or fifties who received an inactivated influenza vaccine. Donor details come from another sample of the same person, matched by shared clones. The CDR3: CASSLVGGPSNTEAFF. The DNA reads TGCGCCAGCAGCTTGGTTGGGGGCCCTTCGAACACTGAAGCTTTCTTT.